This is a list of T cell receptor beta chains from one sample in a study of blood T cell repertoires in COVID-19. The assay was immunoSEQ multiplex PCR, and TCRdb's table has in-frame clones only and misses some. Among roughly 120,000 clones listed, over 70% were seen once. The source material was peripheral blood. Receptors were obtained from a man aged 50-59 years with acute or convalescent COVID-19. CDR3s include the opening cysteine and the closing phenylalanine or tryptophan. Fields, in order: V gene, clone size, J gene, D gene, CDR3 length, CDR3 DNA, CDR3 protein. A D gene is named only where the DNA matches it firmly. Clone size, where shown, is once, few, many, or a class for clones that have expanded.

v_call: TRBV5-1; clone_size: .; j_call: TRBJ2-7; d_call: TRBD1; cdr3_length: 15; cdr3_nt: TGCGCCAGCAGCTTGGGCCCGGGACAGGACTACGAGCAGTACTTC; cdr3_aa: CASSLGPGQDYEQYF
v_call: TRBV5-6; clone_size: few; j_call: TRBJ1-1; d_call: .; cdr3_length: 15; cdr3_nt: TGTGCCAGCAGCTCCGCGTATGTTGCGGACACTGAAGCTTTCTTT; cdr3_aa: CASSSAYVADTEAFF
v_call: TRBV25-1; clone_size: few; j_call: TRBJ1-5; d_call: TRBD1; cdr3_length: 14; cdr3_nt: TGTGCCAGCAGGGGACAGGGGGCCAATCAGCCCCAGCATTTT; cdr3_aa: CASRGQGANQPQHF
v_call: TRBV30; clone_size: .; j_call: TRBJ2-5; d_call: TRBD1; cdr3_length: 12; cdr3_nt: TGTGCCTTCCGGGACAGGGGGGAGACCCAGTACTTC; cdr3_aa: CAFRDRGETQYF
v_call: TRBV19; clone_size: .; j_call: TRBJ1-4; d_call: TRBD1; cdr3_length: 16; cdr3_nt: TGTGCCAGTAGTGAGCGGGACAGGGGTTCTTTTGAAAAACTGTTTTTT; cdr3_aa: CASSERDRGSFEKLFF
v_call: TRBV10-2; clone_size: .; j_call: TRBJ1-1; d_call: TRBD1; cdr3_length: 13; cdr3_nt: TGCGCCAGCAATCAGGGGGCCCGGACTGAAGCTTTCTTT; cdr3_aa: CASNQGARTEAFF
v_call: TRBV28; clone_size: .; j_call: TRBJ1-5; d_call: .; cdr3_length: 18; cdr3_nt: TGTGCCAGCAGTTTAATTTCCCGGACAGCCGACATTACCCAGCCCCAGCATTTT; cdr3_aa: CASSLISRTADITQPQHF
v_call: TRBV24-1; clone_size: .; j_call: TRBJ1-5; d_call: .; cdr3_length: 13; cdr3_nt: TGTGCCACCAGTGATTTACGAGAGGGGCCCCAGCATTTT; cdr3_aa: CATSDLREGPQHF
v_call: TRBV24-1; clone_size: few; j_call: TRBJ1-2; d_call: TRBD1; cdr3_length: 15; cdr3_nt: TGTGCCACCAGTGATTCCGGGACAGGGGGCTACGGCTACACCTTC; cdr3_aa: CATSDSGTGGYGYTF
v_call: TRBV11-2; clone_size: .; j_call: TRBJ1-2; d_call: .; cdr3_length: 15; cdr3_nt: TGTGCCAGCAGCGCCCAAGGGGCGTCGGGGGAGGGCTACACCTTC; cdr3_aa: CASSAQGASGEGYTF
v_call: TRBV7-9; clone_size: .; j_call: TRBJ1-3; d_call: .; cdr3_length: 15; cdr3_nt: TGTGCCAGCAGCCGGTGGGGAGACTCTGGAAACACCATATATTTT; cdr3_aa: CASSRWGDSGNTIYF
v_call: TRBV6-5; clone_size: .; j_call: TRBJ1-3; d_call: .; cdr3_length: 15; cdr3_nt: TGTGCCAGCAGTTCGCAGGCCCGCTCTGGAAACACCATATATTTT; cdr3_aa: CASSSQARSGNTIYF
v_call: TRBV6-4; clone_size: .; j_call: TRBJ2-1; d_call: TRBD2; cdr3_length: 15; cdr3_nt: TGTGCCAGCAGTGCCCGTAGGAGCGGGGGTGGTGAGCAGTTCTTC; cdr3_aa: CASSARRSGGGEQFF
v_call: TRBV6-5; clone_size: .; j_call: TRBJ1-4; d_call: .; cdr3_length: 14; cdr3_nt: TGTGCCAGCCGGGAGGGTTTGGGCAGTGAAAAACTGTTTTTT; cdr3_aa: CASREGLGSEKLFF
v_call: TRBV28; clone_size: .; j_call: TRBJ2-7; d_call: .; cdr3_length: 14; cdr3_nt: TGTGCCAGCAGGCTCGACAGAAGAACCTACGAGCAGTACTTC; cdr3_aa: CASRLDRRTYEQYF
v_call: TRBV20-1; clone_size: few; j_call: TRBJ1-2; d_call: .; cdr3_length: 14; cdr3_nt: TGCAGTGCTAGTGGGGGGGGCGCAGGCTATGGCTACACCTTC; cdr3_aa: CSASGGGAGYGYTF
v_call: TRBV28; clone_size: .; j_call: TRBJ2-5; d_call: TRBD1; cdr3_length: 15; cdr3_nt: TGTGCCAGCAGTTTGAGTGGGACAGGGATTTGGACCCAGTACTTC; cdr3_aa: CASSLSGTGIWTQYF
v_call: TRBV9; clone_size: .; j_call: TRBJ1-3; d_call: TRBD1; cdr3_length: 14; cdr3_nt: TGTGCCAGCAGCGTCGACAGGGGTGGAAACACCATATATTTT; cdr3_aa: CASSVDRGGNTIYF
v_call: TRBV18; clone_size: .; j_call: TRBJ2-2; d_call: TRBD2; cdr3_length: 17; cdr3_nt: TGTGCCAGCTCACCCAGACTAGCGGGGTCGAACACCGGGGAGCTGTTTTTT; cdr3_aa: CASSPRLAGSNTGELFF
v_call: TRBV2; clone_size: .; j_call: TRBJ1-3; d_call: .; cdr3_length: 16; cdr3_nt: TGTGCCAGCAGTGAAGCGTCGGAGGGTGCTGGAAACACCATATATTTT; cdr3_aa: CASSEASEGAGNTIYF
v_call: TRBV2; clone_size: .; j_call: TRBJ1-2; d_call: .; cdr3_length: 14; cdr3_nt: TGTGCCAGCAGTCCTCAGGGTAATGGCTATGGCTACACCTTC; cdr3_aa: CASSPQGNGYGYTF
v_call: TRBV20-1; clone_size: .; j_call: TRBJ1-1; d_call: TRBD1; cdr3_length: 15; cdr3_nt: TGCAGTGCTAGTGCTGAAGGGACAGCTGACACTGAAGCTTTCTTT; cdr3_aa: CSASAEGTADTEAFF
v_call: TRBV28; clone_size: few; j_call: TRBJ1-6; d_call: TRBD1; cdr3_length: 14; cdr3_nt: TGTGCCAGCAGCTCGGGACAGGGATACTCACCCCTCCACTTT; cdr3_aa: CASSSGQGYSPLHF
v_call: TRBV9; clone_size: .; j_call: TRBJ1-6; d_call: TRBD1; cdr3_length: 20; cdr3_nt: TGTGCCAGCAGCGCTGGGGCCGGGACAGGGATGAGCTCCTATAATTCACCCCTCCACTTT; cdr3_aa: CASSAGAGTGMSSYNSPLHF
v_call: TRBV27; clone_size: .; j_call: TRBJ2-2; d_call: .; cdr3_length: 14; cdr3_nt: TGTGCCACCAAGCGGCAGGCGAACACCGGGGAGCTGTTTTTT; cdr3_aa: CATKRQANTGELFF
v_call: TRBV3-1/TRBV3-2; clone_size: .; j_call: TRBJ2-1; d_call: .; cdr3_length: 13; cdr3_nt: TGTGCCAGCCTGAGCACAGGGTTTAATGAGCAGTTCTTC; cdr3_aa: CASLSTGFNEQFF